These 22 T cell receptor beta chains originate from one sample sequenced in a study of shared clonotypes between healthy human individuals. Only in-frame clones appear in the TCRdb table, and some are missing; sequencing was by immunoSEQ multiplex PCR. The data hold 600,000 to 750,000 clones, with roughly 72% observed a single time. The specimen was memory CD4+ T cells sorted from blood. Specified subset: CD45RA-negative fraction. These receptors were obtained from a young woman in good health.

V usage is TRBV28 and J usage is TRBJ2-6; TRBD1 agrees at 9 bases. CDR1 and CDR2 from the germline V gene are MDHEN and SYDVKM. This CDR3 spans 18 amino acids. V was pared by 6 bases and J by 0 bases, with 9 bases of the junction left unmatched. CDR3 sequence reads: CASSTPGQGFSGANVLTF. Here the CDR3 DNA reads TGTGCCAGCAGCACCCCGGGACAGGGCTTCTCTGGGGCCAACGTCCTGACTTTC.

V gene TRBV19 combines with J gene TRBJ1-1, with no clear D. CDR1 LNHDA and CDR2 SQIVND come from the germline V gene (reference sequence). Trimming shortened V by 6 bases and J by 1 base, and 9 bases separated the two germline ends. CDR3 length: 13 amino acids. The CDR3 nucleotides are TGTGCCAGTAGCCTCGCCAGGAACACTGAAGCTTTCTTT. Its protein is CASSLARNTEAFF.

This sequence joins TRBV11-2 and TRBJ2-1; no firm D call. V gave up 5 bases and J gave up 6 bases, with 14 bases separating them. Germline V gene lookup returns CDR1 SGHAT and CDR2 FQNNGV. This CDR3 is built from 14 residues. As DNA, the CDR3 is TGTGCCAGCAGCCCCCAGTTACGTTCCAATGAGCAGTTCTTC. Its protein product is CASSPQLRSNEQFF.

The chain uses TRBV11-2 and TRBJ1-2; TRBD1 might be the D (5 bases). Germline V gene data show CDR1 as SGHAT and CDR2 as FQNNGV. V was cut by 6 bases and J by 7 bases, with 18 bases left in between. The CDR3 runs to 14 residues. The CDR3 DNA is TGTGCCAGCAGATCTATCCGGGGCGTATTTGGCTACACCTTC. Protein sequence: CASRSIRGVFGYTF.

This clone appeared a single time. This rearrangement joins TRBV7-9 to TRBJ1-1; 8 nucleotides match TRBD1. This CDR3 has 15 residues. From germline, CDR1 is SEHNR and CDR2 FQNEAQ (reference sequence). V dropped 2 bases and J dropped 3; count of bases not matched to a gene: 5. The CDR3 loop reads CASSLYKTGDTEAFF. In DNA, the CDR3 is TGTGCCAGCAGCTTATATAAGACAGGGGACACTGAAGCTTTCTTT.

This rearrangement joins TRBV27 to TRBJ2-3, with a tentative D call TRBD2 (5 bases). V was shortened by 6 bases and J by 8 bases, with 12 bases between the two germline ends. Germline CDR1 reads MNHEY; CDR2 reads SMNVEV (reference sequence). CDR3 length: 12 amino acids. The DNA for the CDR3 is TGTGCCAGCAGCCGCGGTGAGGGTACGCAGTATTTT. Translated: CASSRGEGTQYF.

The V call is TRBV2, the J call TRBJ2-3; 12 positions agree with TRBD2. Germline V gene data show CDR1 as SNHLY and CDR2 as FYNNEI. V dropped 6 bases and J dropped 4; count of bases not matched to a gene: 5. The CDR3 extends over 15 amino acids. The CDR3: CASRRTSGNPDTQYF. CDR3 in DNA: TGTGCCAGCAGACGGACTAGCGGGAATCCAGATACGCAGTATTTT.

The rearrangement links TRBV7-2 to TRBJ2-1; D remains unclear. CDR3 size: 14 residues. Germline assignment: CDR1 SGHTA and CDR2 FQGNSA. Trimming left V 1 base short and J 6 bases short, with 10 bases between. CDR3 sequence: CASSLEVLINEQFF. The DNA for the CDR3 is TGTGCCAGCAGCTTAGAGGTCTTAATCAATGAGCAGTTCTTC.

The J gene is TRBJ2-7, the V gene TRBV11-2, with D tentatively TRBD2 (6 bases). The V and J ends lost 0 bases and 5 bases respectively, with 14 bases between them. Germline V gene lookup returns CDR1 SGHAT and CDR2 FQNNGV. CDR3 length: 15 amino acids. DNA of the CDR3: TGTGCCAGCAGCTTAGATGCGGGGAGCGGCCACGAGCAGTACTTC. It encodes CASSLDAGSGHEQYF.

The chain recombines TRBV28 with TRBJ1-2; maybe TRBD1 (5 bases). V shed 4 bases and J shed 3 bases, with 12 bases lying between them. CDR1 and CDR2 from the germline V gene are MDHEN and SYDVKM. The length of the CDR3 is 14 residues. CDR3 sequence reads: CASSYLGVDYGYTF. The CDR3 nucleotides are TGTGCCAGCAGTTATTTGGGGGTCGACTATGGCTACACCTTC.

The rearrangement uses TRBV10-2 and TRBJ1-2; D gene unclear. CDR3 size: 12 residues. The ends were cut back, 3 bases at V and 7 bases at J, with 9 bases in the middle. Germline loops: CDR1 WSHSY, CDR2 SAAADI. CDR3: CASSDVSGGYTF. In nucleotides, the CDR3 is TGCGCCAGCAGTGATGTTTCTGGTGGCTACACCTTC.

This clone was recorded once. The chain uses TRBV19 and TRBJ2-5; no clear D gene. Germline assignment: CDR1 LNHDA and CDR2 SQIVND (reference sequence). V was clipped by 3 bases and J by 2 bases, with 10 bases between them. The length of the CDR3 is 14 residues. The CDR3 region is CASSIGDWQETQYF. DNA for the CDR3: TGTGCCAGTAGTATTGGTGACTGGCAAGAGACCCAGTACTTC. The full variable domain, completed using reference TRBV19 and TRBJ2-5, is DGGITQSPKYLFRKEGQNVTLSCEQNLNHDAMYWYRQDPGQGLRLIYYSQIVNDFQKGDIAEGYSVSREKKESFPLTVTSAQKNPTAFYLCASSIGDWQETQYFGPGTRLLVL.

V is TRBV11-2 and J is TRBJ2-3; 7 bases agree with TRBD2. The V gene's germline CDR1 is SGHAT and CDR2 FQNNGV. The trim removed 1 base at V and 2 bases at J, leaving 6 bases unmatched. CDR3 length equals 16 residues. CDR3 sequence: CASSLVAGVNTDTQYF. The CDR3 DNA is TGTGCCAGCAGCTTAGTTGCGGGAGTGAACACAGATACGCAGTATTTT.

The chain is built from TRBV27 and TRBJ2-1; D possibly matches TRBD1 or TRBD2 (5 bases each). V lost 7 bases, J lost 8 bases, and 27 bases lay in between. This CDR3 has 17 amino acids. Germline V gives CDR1 MNHEY, CDR2 SMNVEV (reference sequence). The CDR3 DNA reads as TGTGCCAGCATCCCCCCGGCAGGGAGCTATAAGGGCCATGAGCAGTTCTTC. Its translation is CASIPPAGSYKGHEQFF.

This clone has a count of ten or more. The chain carries TRBV4-1 and TRBJ2-1; D ambiguous. V was trimmed by 2 bases and J by 3 bases, leaving 14 bases between them. The CDR3 is made up of 16 amino acids. Germline assignment: CDR1 MGHRA and CDR2 YSYEKL. The CDR3 DNA is TGCGCCAGCAGCCAATTAGACATTCTGAGCTACAATGAGCAGTTCTTC. Translation gives CASSQLDILSYNEQFF.

This clone was counted only a few times. The chain carries TRBV7-9 and TRBJ2-7, with 7 nucleotides matching TRBD2. CDR1 and CDR2 from the germline V gene are SEHNR and FQNEAQ (reference sequence). The length of the CDR3 is 14 residues. The trim removed 9 bases at V and 3 bases at J, leaving 11 bases unmatched. The CDR3 protein is CARTRAGPLYEQYF. CDR3 sequence (DNA): TGTGCCAGGACTAGAGCGGGGCCCCTCTACGAGCAGTACTTC.

As for this clone: Other nucleotide sequences in the sample specify the same CDR3. The chain couples TRBV11-2 to TRBJ1-5; D gene uncertain. Germline V CDR1 and CDR2: SGHAT, FQNNGV. V was clipped by 5 bases and J by 4 bases, with 9 bases between them. This CDR3 is built from 13 residues. Written as DNA, the CDR3 is TGTGCCAGCAGCCCCGACGGAAATCAGCCCCAGCATTTT. Its translation: CASSPDGNQPQHF.

Only a few counts were recorded for this clone. The genes are TRBV2 and TRBJ1-2, with no clear D. The CDR3 contains 13 residues. Germline CDR1 and CDR2: SNHLY and FYNNEI. The V gene lost 6 bases and the J gene lost 5 bases, with 13 bases spanning the gap. DNA of the CDR3: TGTGCCAGCAGGGAGGGTGTTGGGTATGGCTACACCTTC. The encoded protein is CASREGVGYGYTF.

The rearrangement links TRBV5-1 to TRBJ2-7, with D possibly TRBD1 on 6 matching bases. Germline V gives CDR1 SGHRS, CDR2 YFSETQ. CDR3 length: 15 residues. V gave up 2 bases and J gave up 5 bases, with 17 bases separating them. The CDR3: CASSLQGLGRDEQYF. The CDR3 DNA is TGCGCCAGCAGCTTACAGGGATTAGGTCGCGACGAGCAGTACTTC.

The V call is TRBV19, the J call TRBJ1-1, with D perhaps TRBD1 (6 bases). This CDR3 is 13 amino acids long. In germline, CDR1 is LNHDA, CDR2 SQIVND (reference sequence). V was pared by 4 bases and J by 4 bases, with 10 bases between. The CDR3 loop is CASSTGVGTEAFF. In DNA form, the CDR3 reads TGTGCCAGTAGTACAGGGGTTGGCACTGAAGCTTTCTTT.

The chain employs TRBV25-1 and TRBJ1-4, with 9 bases aligning to TRBD1. Germline CDR1 reads MGHDK; CDR2 reads SYGVNS. The CDR3 runs to 16 residues. V gave up 3 bases and J gave up 4 bases; unmatched junction bases: 6. CDR3 bases: TGTGCCAGCAGTGACCCGGGACAGGGTAATAATGAAAAACTGTTTTTT. Translating gives CASSDPGQGNNEKLFF.

V usage is TRBV5-1 and J usage is TRBJ2-4, with 9 bases matching TRBD1. The CDR3 is made up of 13 amino acids. Germline V gene lookup returns CDR1 SGHRS and CDR2 YFSETQ. The V gene end was trimmed by 0 bases and the J gene end by 15 bases; junction bases not matched to a gene: 7. CDR3 amino acids: CASSLDPGQGSYF. CDR3 DNA: TGCGCCAGCAGCTTGGACCCGGGACAGGGCTCGTACTTC.